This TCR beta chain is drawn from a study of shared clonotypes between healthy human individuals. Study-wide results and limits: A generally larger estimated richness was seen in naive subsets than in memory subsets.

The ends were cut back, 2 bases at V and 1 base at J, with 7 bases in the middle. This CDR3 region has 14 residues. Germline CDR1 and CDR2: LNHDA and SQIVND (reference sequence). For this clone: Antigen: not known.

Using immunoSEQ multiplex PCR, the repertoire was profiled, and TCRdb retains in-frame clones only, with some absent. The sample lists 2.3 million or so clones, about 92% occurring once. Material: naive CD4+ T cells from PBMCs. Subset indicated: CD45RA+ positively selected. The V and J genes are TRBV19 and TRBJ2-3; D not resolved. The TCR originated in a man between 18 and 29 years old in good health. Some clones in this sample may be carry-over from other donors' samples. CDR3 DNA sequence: TGTGCCAGTAGTATATCCCTTGGCACAGATACGCAGTATTTT. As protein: CASSISLGTDTQYF.